Shown below are 32 T cell receptor beta chains from a single sample sequenced in a study of OX40 agonist ivuxolimab in advanced cancers. The method was immunoSEQ multiplex PCR; TCRdb's version includes in-frame clones alone and lacks a portion of them. The repertoire has fewer than 35,000 clones, around nine tenths of them found once; the top ten carry about a quarter. Specimen: CD4+ or CD8+ T cells sorted from blood, collected in a trial of the OX40 agonist ivuxolimab. The receptors stem from an adult with an advanced solid tumor such as melanoma, head and neck, liver or kidney cancer.

The gene calls are TRBV11-2 and TRBJ2-4, with D perhaps TRBD2 (5 bases). CDR1 is SGHAT and CDR2 is FQNNGV in the germline V gene. Trimming removed 0 bases from V and 0 bases from J, with 18 bases in between. The CDR3 consists of 19 residues. The chain's CDR3 is CASSLDLRRITLAKNIQYF. The CDR3 DNA is TGTGCCAGCAGCTTAGATCTAAGGAGGATCACACTAGCCAAAAACATTCAGTACTTC.

The V and J genes are TRBV6-6 and TRBJ2-3; TRBD2 matches 7 bases. The CDR3 has 15 amino acids. After removal of 5 bases from V and 2 bases from J, the junction contained 7 bases not matched to a gene. CDR1 MNHNY and CDR2 SVGAGI come from the germline V gene (reference sequence). The CDR3 nucleotides read TGTGCCAGCAGTCTATTAGGGACTAACACAGATACGCAGTATTTT. Translated: CASSLLGTNTDTQYF.

As DNA, the CDR3 is TGTGCCACCAGCAGAGAACGGGCTGATTACACCTTC. Translating it yields CATSRERADYTF. The gene calls are TRBV15 and TRBJ1-2; D is undetermined. Germline lookup yields CDR1 LNHNV and CDR2 YYDKDF (reference sequence). CDR3 length: 12 amino acids. V was shortened by 0 bases and J by 11 bases, with 10 bases between the two germline ends.

The V call is TRBV10-3, the J call TRBJ2-1, with D perhaps being TRBD1 or TRBD2 (5 bases each). Trimming removed 2 bases at V and 6 bases at J, with 14 bases between. This CDR3 spans 15 amino acids. CDR1 ENHRY and CDR2 SYGVKD come from the germline V gene. The CDR3 is CAISEPPVGVNEQFF. In DNA, the CDR3 is TGTGCCATCAGTGAGCCCCCCGTGGGGGTCAATGAGCAGTTCTTC.

The chain combines TRBV9 with TRBJ1-1; TRBD1 agrees at 9 bases. This CDR3 has 14 residues. Germline assignment: CDR1 SGDLS and CDR2 YYNGEE. With V trimmed by 2 bases and J by 7 bases, 6 bases remained unmatched. This CDR3 is CASSVTTGGYEAFF. The CDR3, as DNA: TGTGCCAGCAGCGTGACGACAGGGGGTTATGAAGCTTTCTTT.

The chain uses TRBV5-6 and TRBJ1-5; D gene ambiguous. There are 14 residues in the CDR3. Per the germline V gene, CDR1 is SGHDT and CDR2 is YYEEEE. V gave up 0 bases and J gave up 2 bases, with 6 bases separating them. CDR3 bases: TGTGCCAGCAGCTTGGCTTCGGGCAATCAGCCCCAGCATTTT. Translating gives CASSLASGNQPQHF.

The J gene is TRBJ2-7, the V gene TRBV5-6, with a weak D call TRBD1 (6 bases). The CDR3 sequence is 14 residues long. The germline V gene encodes CDR1 SGHDT and CDR2 YYEEEE. The V end lost 1 base, the J end lost 0 bases, and 8 bases lay between the germline ends. DNA for the CDR3: TGTGCCAGCAGCTTGACAGGGCACTCCTACGAGCAGTACTTC. Protein product: CASSLTGHSYEQYF.

The chain recombines TRBV5-6 with TRBJ2-2; 11 positions agree with TRBD1. The CDR3 loop spans 15 amino acids. V dropped 3 bases and J dropped 7; count of bases not matched to a gene: 5. Germline CDR1 reads SGHDT; CDR2 reads YYEEEE. The CDR3 loop reads CASSSGTGGSGELFF. As DNA, the CDR3 is TGTGCCAGCAGCTCGGGGACAGGGGGGAGCGGGGAGCTGTTTTTT. Supplemented by reference TRBV5-6 and TRBJ2-2, the full variable domain reads DAGVTQSPTHLIKTRGQQVTLRCSPKSGHDTVSWYQQALGQGPQFIFQYYEEEERQRGNFPDRFSGHQFPNYSSELNVNALLLGDSALYLCASSSGTGGSGELFFGEGSRLTVL.

V is TRBV7-6 and J is TRBJ2-7; perhaps TRBD1 as D (6 bases). Germline values: CDR1 SGHVS, CDR2 FNYEAQ. V shed 6 bases and J shed 0 bases, with 21 bases lying between them. The length of the CDR3 is 17 residues. DNA of the CDR3: TGTGCCAGCAGTCTCGACAGGAAGGGGTATTACTCCTACGAGCAGTACTTC. Protein: CASSLDRKGYYSYEQYF.

This chain connects TRBV5-8 to TRBJ2-7; no clear D gene. Germline CDR1 and CDR2: SGHTS and YDEGEE. The CDR3 has 14 residues. V was trimmed by 0 bases and J by 2 bases, leaving 9 bases between them. In DNA, the CDR3 is TGTGCCAGCAGCTTGGTCAGGTCGGCCTACGAGCAGTACTTC. Its protein product is CASSLVRSAYEQYF. Full variable domain (rest looked up from reference TRBV5-8 and TRBJ2-7): EAGVTQSPTHLIKTRGQQATLRCSPISGHTSVYWYQQALGLGLQFLLWYDEGEERNRGNFPPRFSGRQFPNYSSELNVNALELEDSALYLCASSLVRSAYEQYFGPGTRLTVT.

This chain links TRBV5-1 with TRBJ2-7, with 13 bases matching TRBD2. The CDR3 runs 19 residues. The trim removed 0 bases at V and 5 bases at J, leaving 14 bases unmatched. In germline, CDR1 is SGHRS, CDR2 YFSETQ. The CDR3 region is CASSLGWTSGRWRSDEQYF. The CDR3 DNA reads TGCGCCAGCAGCTTGGGATGGACTAGCGGGAGATGGAGGTCGGACGAGCAGTACTTC.

This rearrangement joins TRBV11-2 to TRBJ2-5; unclear D gene. V was shortened by 0 bases and J by 5 bases, with 13 bases between the two germline ends. The CDR3 runs 15 residues. Germline assignment: CDR1 SGHAT and CDR2 FQNNGV. The DNA for the CDR3 is TGTGCCAGCAGCTTAGAGGCCAGTATTTTTGAGACCCAGTACTTC. This codes for CASSLEASIFETQYF.

The J gene is TRBJ2-5, the V gene TRBV20-1; D not resolved. The assigned J gene may be wrong: the sequence end matches TRBJ2-7 better. The CDR3 covers 11 residues. Germline CDR1 and CDR2: DFQATT and SNEGSKA (reference sequence). CDR3 residues: CSARDLYEQYF. The CDR3 bases are TGCAGTGCTAGAGATCTCTACGAGCAGTACTTC.

The chain employs TRBV30 and TRBJ2-2; D is possibly TRBD2 (5 bases). Germline CDR1 reads GTSNPN; CDR2 reads SVGIG (reference sequence). CDR3 length equals 14 residues. Trimming shortened V by 0 bases and J by 5 bases, and 10 bases separated the two germline ends. CDR3 sequence reads: CAWSVLGVTGELFF. The CDR3 DNA reads TGTGCCTGGAGTGTCCTCGGGGTGACCGGGGAGCTGTTTTTT.

The rearrangement links TRBV5-6 to TRBJ1-1, with a tentative D call TRBD1 (5 bases). CDR1 and CDR2 (germline): SGHDT, YYEEEE. Between the trimmed V and J ends, which lost 4 bases and 0 bases, there was a span of 10 bases. The CDR3 extends over 14 amino acids. CDR3 sequence reads: CASSLWDLNTEAFF. The CDR3 region has the DNA TGTGCCAGCAGCCTATGGGACCTGAACACTGAAGCTTTCTTT.

V is TRBV13 and J is TRBJ2-3; either TRBD1 or TRBD2 may supply D (5 bases each). The CDR3 has 13 amino acids. Trimming cost V 8 bases and J 0 bases, with 9 bases left between them. Per germline, CDR1 PRHDT and CDR2 FYEKMQ (reference sequence). The CDR3 is CASRGLSTDTQYF. In DNA form, the CDR3 reads TGTGCCAGCCGGGGCCTTAGCACAGATACGCAGTATTTT.

V usage is TRBV7-2 and J usage is TRBJ2-2; 12 bases align to TRBD2. CDR1 and CDR2 (germline): SGHTA, FQGNSA. The CDR3 spans 16 residues. V gave up 4 bases and J gave up 6 bases; unmatched junction bases: 6. The CDR3 nucleotides read TGTGCCAGCAGCTGGCCGGGACTAGCGGGCGCCGGGGAGCTGTTTTTT. It translates to CASSWPGLAGAGELFF.

The chain couples TRBV7-9 to TRBJ1-4; D perhaps matches TRBD1 (6 bases). Trimming left V 1 base short and J 3 bases short, with 12 bases between. CDR3 length: 16 residues. Germline loops: CDR1 SEHNR, CDR2 FQNEAQ (reference sequence). The CDR3 spells CASSLDGGAANEKLFF. As DNA, the CDR3 is TGTGCCAGCAGCTTAGACGGGGGGGCTGCTAATGAAAAACTGTTTTTT.

The rearrangement joins TRBV15 to TRBJ2-5; TRBD2 agrees at 9 bases. Germline CDR1 is LNHNV and CDR2 is YYDKDF (reference sequence). Unmatched junction bases numbered 3, after V lost 4 bases and J lost 0 bases. The CDR3 has 15 residues. CDR3 loop: CATSKTSGNQETQYF. CDR3 in DNA: TGTGCCACCAGCAAGACTAGCGGAAACCAAGAGACCCAGTACTTC.

V gene TRBV7-2 combines with J gene TRBJ2-2; D ambiguous. Trimming pared 4 bases from V and 6 bases from J, leaving 6 bases between. This CDR3 has 12 residues. The germline gives CDR1 SGHTA, CDR2 FQGNSA. The CDR3 DNA reads as TGTGCCAGCAGCTCGACCCCCGGGGAGCTGTTTTTT. This codes for CASSSTPGELFF.

The chain links TRBV27 to TRBJ2-2; 7 nucleotides match TRBD1. This CDR3 has 15 residues. V was clipped by 5 bases and J by 3 bases; unmatched bases: 6. Germline V CDR1 and CDR2: MNHEY, SMNVEV (reference sequence). The CDR3 protein is CASSPVTGYTGELFF. CDR3 nucleotide sequence: TGTGCCAGCAGTCCGGTGACAGGGTACACCGGGGAGCTGTTTTTT.

This clone was observed a handful of times. The gene calls are TRBV6-5 and TRBJ2-2, with a tentative D call TRBD1 (6 bases). The CDR3 runs 16 residues. The ends were cut back, 4 bases at V and 5 bases at J, with 17 bases in the middle. Germline V gene sequence: CDR1 MNHEY, CDR2 SVGAGI. CDR3: CASSWWAGDSTGELFF. CDR3 nucleotides: TGTGCCAGCAGTTGGTGGGCAGGGGATTCTACCGGGGAGCTGTTTTTT.

V and J are TRBV28 and TRBJ2-7, with D possibly being TRBD2 (6 bases). With 5 bases removed from V and 5 bases from J, the gap between germline ends came to 25 bases. The CDR3 runs to 17 residues. Germline V gene sequence: CDR1 MDHEN, CDR2 SYDVKM. CDR3 sequence reads: CASSAVIRPQGGDEQYF. CDR3 in DNA: TGTGCCAGCAGTGCGGTGATTAGGCCCCAGGGAGGAGACGAGCAGTACTTC.

V gene TRBV9 combines with J gene TRBJ2-1, with a tentative D call TRBD1 (6 bases). V lost 3 bases, J lost 0 bases, and 19 bases lay in between. Germline assignment: CDR1 SGDLS and CDR2 YYNGEE. The CDR3 covers 18 residues. The CDR3 region is CASSGTLAGDISYNEQFF. DNA of the CDR3: TGTGCCAGCAGCGGTACCTTAGCCGGGGACATCTCCTACAATGAGCAGTTCTTC.

This clone appeared a single time. This sequence joins TRBV27 and TRBJ1-4; no reliable D call. This CDR3 has 15 residues. V lost 1 base, J lost 8 bases, and 14 bases lay in between. CDR1 is MNHEY and CDR2 is SMNVEV in the germline V gene (reference sequence). The CDR3 here is CASSLYGPQYEKLFF. CDR3 DNA sequence: TGTGCCAGCAGTTTATACGGACCACAGTACGAAAAACTGTTTTTT. Based on the CDR3 plus reference TRBV27 and TRBJ1-4, the full variable domain is EAQVTQNPRYLITVTGKKLTVTCSQNMNHEYMSWYRQDPGLGLRQIYYSMNVEVTDKGDVPEGYKVSRKEKRNFPLILESPSPNQTSLYFCASSLYGPQYEKLFFGSGTQLSVL.

This chain connects TRBV7-9 to TRBJ1-6; the D gene is possibly TRBD1 (5 bases). The CDR3 is 15 amino acids. The V end was cut by 5 bases, the J end by 7 bases, with 15 bases between. Per the germline V gene, CDR1 is SEHNR and CDR2 is FQNEAQ (reference sequence). Written as DNA, the CDR3 is TGTGCCAGCAGCCCAGGGCATGAGGGAAATTCACCCCTCCACTTT. Translating it yields CASSPGHEGNSPLHF.

The chain recombines TRBV10-3 with TRBJ2-7, with a weak D call TRBD1 (5 bases). The V and J ends lost 6 bases and 5 bases respectively, with 17 bases between them. The CDR3 contains 14 residues. Germline CDR1 reads ENHRY; CDR2 reads SYGVKD. CDR3 DNA: TGTGCCATCAGGGAACCCCCAATGGGGCACGAGCAGTACTTC. Translation gives CAIREPPMGHEQYF.

The chain couples TRBV9 to TRBJ2-1; TRBD2 matches 8 bases. CDR1 and CDR2 from the germline V gene are SGDLS and YYNGEE. The CDR3 sequence is 15 residues long. The J segment lost 6 bases and the V segment lost 0 bases, leaving 5 bases of the junction unmatched. CDR3 DNA sequence: TGTGCCAGCAGCGTAGTAACGGGAGGGTTCAATGAGCAGTTCTTC. As protein: CASSVVTGGFNEQFF.

This sequence joins TRBV2 and TRBJ2-6; no reliable D call. The germline CDR1 and CDR2 sequences are SNHLY and FYNNEI. Trimming stripped 7 bases from V and 0 bases from J, with 10 bases between. The CDR3 length is 15 residues. In DNA form, the CDR3 reads TGTGCCAGCAACCCAGTCAACTCTGGGGCCAACGTCCTGACTTTC. It codes for CASNPVNSGANVLTF.

CDR3 loop: CASSPRDRLNEQFF. The DNA for the CDR3 is TGTGCCAGCAGCCCACGAGACAGGTTAAATGAGCAGTTCTTC. This sequence joins TRBV16 and TRBJ2-1; D possibly corresponds to TRBD1 (6 bases). This CDR3 region has 14 residues. Germline V gives CDR1 KGHSY, CDR2 FQNENV. V shed 4 bases and J shed 7 bases, with 14 bases lying between them.

The V gene is TRBV19, the J gene TRBJ2-7; D perhaps matches TRBD1 (5 bases). Deletions cut 6 bases from V and 3 bases from J, with 15 bases between. This CDR3 contains 14 residues. Germline lookup yields CDR1 LNHDA and CDR2 SQIVND (reference sequence). The DNA of the CDR3 is TGTGCCAGTAGCCTAAGGGGTTCATACTACGAGCAGTACTTC. Translation gives CASSLRGSYYEQYF. The complete variable domain, with remaining parts taken from reference TRBV19 and TRBJ2-7, reads DGGITQSPKYLFRKEGQNVTLSCEQNLNHDAMYWYRQDPGQGLRLIYYSQIVNDFQKGDIAEGYSVSREKKESFPLTVTSAQKNPTAFYLCASSLRGSYYEQYFGPGTRLTVT.

This clone was picked up a small number of times. The chain employs TRBV10-1 and TRBJ2-7, with 7 bases that match TRBD1. CDR3 size: 14 residues. CDR1 and CDR2 from the germline V gene are WNHNN and SYGVQD (reference sequence). With V trimmed by 9 bases and J by 1 base, 9 bases remained unmatched. The CDR3 DNA reads TGCGCCAGTGGAGATCCGACAGGGTCCTACGAGCAGTACTTC. Protein sequence: CASGDPTGSYEQYF.